This T cell receptor (beta chain) stems from a study of cytomegalovirus exposure and HLA in healthy donors. In the case of this clone: Its cognate antigen is unknown.

Study observations and caveats: Later analysis identified a missense DCLRE1C variant that was linked to TCR beta V- and J-gene trimming. Versus the 666-donor mean, an Asian-associated ancestry cluster reportedly showed fewer N-insertions in a later analysis.

The CDR3 runs to 13 residues. The V gene's germline CDR1 is MDHEN and CDR2 SYDVKM. V lost 5 bases to trimming and J lost 8 bases, with 13 bases between them. Unrecorded immune exposures were likely, despite nominal health at sampling. With 60 Vbeta and 13 Jbeta primers, the PCR was carried out. Per the study methods: The authors later counted about 80 million unique TCR beta chains, roughly 10 million of them shared. Sequenced by immunoSEQ multiplex PCR; TCRdb stores in-frame clones only, minus some. V, J and clone size reflect that table, while D and trimming were determined from the DNA. The data contain roughly 180,000 clones, 84% of them singletons.

The genes are TRBV28 and TRBJ2-4; TRBD1 might be the D (6 bases). The specimen sequenced was PBMCs. The clonotype comes from a man aged 25 to 40 in good health and CMV-seronegative. The CDR3 coding sequence is TGTGCCAGCAGTCCAGGGGAGCGGCACATTCAGTACTTC. As protein: CASSPGERHIQYF.